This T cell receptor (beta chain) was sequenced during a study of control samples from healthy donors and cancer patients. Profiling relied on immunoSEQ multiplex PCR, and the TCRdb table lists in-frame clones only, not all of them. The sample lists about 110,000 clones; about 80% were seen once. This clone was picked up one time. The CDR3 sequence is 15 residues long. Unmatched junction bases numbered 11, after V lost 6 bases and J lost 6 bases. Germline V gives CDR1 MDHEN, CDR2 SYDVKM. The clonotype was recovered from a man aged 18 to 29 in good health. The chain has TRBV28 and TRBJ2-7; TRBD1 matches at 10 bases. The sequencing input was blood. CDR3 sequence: CASRPTGQGSSEQYF. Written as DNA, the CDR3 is TGTGCCAGCAGGCCCACGGGACAGGGGAGCTCCGAGCAGTACTTC.